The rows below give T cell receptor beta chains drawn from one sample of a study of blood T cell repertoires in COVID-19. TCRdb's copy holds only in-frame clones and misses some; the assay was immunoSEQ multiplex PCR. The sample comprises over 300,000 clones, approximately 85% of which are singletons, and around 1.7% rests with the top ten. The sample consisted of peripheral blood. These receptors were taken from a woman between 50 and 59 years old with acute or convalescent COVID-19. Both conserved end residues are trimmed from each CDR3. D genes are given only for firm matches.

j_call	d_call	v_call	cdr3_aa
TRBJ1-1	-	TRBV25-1	ASSGPPSQGGTEAF
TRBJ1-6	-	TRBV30	AWSDGVDSPLH
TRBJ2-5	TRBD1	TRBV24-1	ATSDSTGEETQY
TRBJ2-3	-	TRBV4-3	ASSSTRSTDTQY
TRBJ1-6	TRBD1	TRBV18	ASSRQTPGQGVRPLH
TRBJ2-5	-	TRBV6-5	ASGEGGTETQY
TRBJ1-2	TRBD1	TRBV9	ASCGGGRKGTGELSYGYT
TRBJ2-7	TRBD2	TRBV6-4	ASSDLAGNEQY
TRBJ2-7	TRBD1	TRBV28	ASRLDRDPYEQY
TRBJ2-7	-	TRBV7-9	ASSLQNGEYNEQY
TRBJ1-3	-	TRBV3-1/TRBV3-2	ASSLATGYGNTIY
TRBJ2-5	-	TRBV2	ASSGLWVEYGGQETQY
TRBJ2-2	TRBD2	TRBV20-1	SASGLAGGPGELF
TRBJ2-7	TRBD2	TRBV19	ASSYSGSYDEQY
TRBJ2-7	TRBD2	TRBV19	ASSKGLAGVYEQY
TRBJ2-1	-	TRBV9	ASSVGGSLDEQF
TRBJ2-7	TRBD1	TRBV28	ASSSSKGQGAFEQY
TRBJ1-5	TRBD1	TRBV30	ACNRGNSNQPQH
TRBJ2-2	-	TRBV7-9	ASSSPILASNTGELF
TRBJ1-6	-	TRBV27	ASSLTVFSSYNSPLH
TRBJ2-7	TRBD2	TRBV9	ADGRKTYEQY
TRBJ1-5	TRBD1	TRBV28	ASSFPGQGDASNQPQH
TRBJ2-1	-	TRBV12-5	ASGLVMGQHNEQF
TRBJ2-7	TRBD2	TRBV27	ASAGTNSYEQY
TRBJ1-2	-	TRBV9	ASSVGAGSDGYT
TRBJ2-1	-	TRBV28	ASSLSGPSYNEQF
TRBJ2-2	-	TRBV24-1	ATSDLVRTAGELF
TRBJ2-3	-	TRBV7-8	ASSFPLQPPTDTQY
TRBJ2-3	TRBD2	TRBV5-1	ASSLATGTSGTDTQY
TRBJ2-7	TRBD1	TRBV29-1	SVESGQEYEQY
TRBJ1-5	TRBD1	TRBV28	ASSPPRQGNQPQH
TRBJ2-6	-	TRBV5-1	ASSLDSRGWTSLSGANVLT
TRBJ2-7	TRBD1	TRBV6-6	ATSNRGAYEQY
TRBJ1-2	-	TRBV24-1	ATSDGAYYGYT
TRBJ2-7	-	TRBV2	ATLKGGEQY
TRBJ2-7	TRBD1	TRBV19	ASSRGTGAYEQY
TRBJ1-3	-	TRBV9	ASSTGQLLRNTIY
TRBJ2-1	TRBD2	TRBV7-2	ASSITSGTYNEQF
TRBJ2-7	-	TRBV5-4	ASSLGKTGTGDEQY
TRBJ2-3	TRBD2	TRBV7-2	ASSKWGLAGDGDTQY